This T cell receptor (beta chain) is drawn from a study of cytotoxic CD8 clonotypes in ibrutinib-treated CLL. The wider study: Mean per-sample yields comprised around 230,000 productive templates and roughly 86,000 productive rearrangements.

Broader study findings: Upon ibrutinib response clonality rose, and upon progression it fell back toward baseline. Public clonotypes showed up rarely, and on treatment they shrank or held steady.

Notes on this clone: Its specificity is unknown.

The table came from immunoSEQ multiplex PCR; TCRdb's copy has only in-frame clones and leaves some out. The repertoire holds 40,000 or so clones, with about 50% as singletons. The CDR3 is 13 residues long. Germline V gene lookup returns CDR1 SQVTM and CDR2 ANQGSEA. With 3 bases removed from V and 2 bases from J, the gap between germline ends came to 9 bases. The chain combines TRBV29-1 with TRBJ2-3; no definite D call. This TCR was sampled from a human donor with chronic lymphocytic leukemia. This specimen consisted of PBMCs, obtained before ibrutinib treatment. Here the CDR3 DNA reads TGCAGCGTTGAGTTGGTAACCACAGATACGCAGTATTTT. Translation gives CSVELVTTDTQYF.